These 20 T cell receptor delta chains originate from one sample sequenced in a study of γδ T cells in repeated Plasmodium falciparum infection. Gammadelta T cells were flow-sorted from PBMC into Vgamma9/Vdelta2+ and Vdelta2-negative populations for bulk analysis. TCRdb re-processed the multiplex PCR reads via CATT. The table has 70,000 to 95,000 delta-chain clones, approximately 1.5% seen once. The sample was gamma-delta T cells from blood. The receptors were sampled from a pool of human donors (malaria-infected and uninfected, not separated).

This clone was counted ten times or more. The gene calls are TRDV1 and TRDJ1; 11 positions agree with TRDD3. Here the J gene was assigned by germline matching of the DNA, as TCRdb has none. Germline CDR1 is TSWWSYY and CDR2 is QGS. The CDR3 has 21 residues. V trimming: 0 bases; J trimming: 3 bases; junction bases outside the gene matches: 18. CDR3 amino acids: CALGELPSCVLGDSCPDKLIF. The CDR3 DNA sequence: TGTGCTCTTGGGGAACTCCCTTCCTGCGTACTGGGGGATAGTTGCCCCGATAAACTCATCTTT.

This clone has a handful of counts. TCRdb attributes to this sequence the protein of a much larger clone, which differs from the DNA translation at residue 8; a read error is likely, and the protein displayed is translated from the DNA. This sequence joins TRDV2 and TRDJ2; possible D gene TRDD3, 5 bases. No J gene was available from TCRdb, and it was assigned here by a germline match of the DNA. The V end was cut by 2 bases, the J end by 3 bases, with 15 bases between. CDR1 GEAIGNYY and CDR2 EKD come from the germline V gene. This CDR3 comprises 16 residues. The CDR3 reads CACDRVLEDMTAQLFF. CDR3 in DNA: TGTGCCTGTGACAGAGTACTGGAGGATATGACAGCACAACTCTTCTTT.

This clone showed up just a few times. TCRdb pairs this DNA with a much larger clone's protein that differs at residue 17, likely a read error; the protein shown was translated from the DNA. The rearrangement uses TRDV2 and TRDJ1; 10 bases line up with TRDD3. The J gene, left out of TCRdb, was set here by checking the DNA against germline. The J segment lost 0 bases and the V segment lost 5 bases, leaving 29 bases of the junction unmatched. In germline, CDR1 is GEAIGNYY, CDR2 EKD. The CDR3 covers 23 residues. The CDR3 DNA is TGTGCCTGTGGCAAACACTTCCTAATGAGGGGGATACGCTCCCGGGGTTACACCGATAAACTCATCTTT. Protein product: CACGKHFLMRGIRSRGYTDKLIF.

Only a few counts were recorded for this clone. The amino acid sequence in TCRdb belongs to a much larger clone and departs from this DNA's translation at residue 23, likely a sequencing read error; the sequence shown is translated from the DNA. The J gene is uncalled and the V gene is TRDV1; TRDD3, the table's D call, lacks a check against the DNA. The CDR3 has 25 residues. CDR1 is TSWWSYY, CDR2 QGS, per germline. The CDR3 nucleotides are TGTGCTCTTGGGGATTCCATTTCTTCCTACGTACGTACTGGGGGATATGGCCCATACACCGATAAACCCATCTTT. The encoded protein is CALGDSISSYVRTGGYGPYTDKPIF.

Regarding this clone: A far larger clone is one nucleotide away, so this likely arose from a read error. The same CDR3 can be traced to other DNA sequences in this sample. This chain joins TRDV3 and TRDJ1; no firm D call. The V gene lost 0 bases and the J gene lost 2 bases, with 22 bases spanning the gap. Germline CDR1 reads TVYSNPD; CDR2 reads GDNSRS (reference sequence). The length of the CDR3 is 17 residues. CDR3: CAFSWSLRVWYTDKLIF. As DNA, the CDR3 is TGTGCCTTTAGTTGGAGTCTTCGGGTCTGGTATACCGATAAACTCATCTTT.

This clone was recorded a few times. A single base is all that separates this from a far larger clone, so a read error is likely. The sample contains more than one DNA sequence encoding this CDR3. The CDR3 DNA reads TGTGCTCTTGGGGTACTAACTGGGGGGCGACCCGATTACACTGATAAACTCATCTTT. It yields the protein CALGVLTGGRPDYTDKLIF. The chain employs TRDV1 and TRDJ1, with 8 positions matching TRDD3. As TCRdb names no J gene, one was assigned here on the basis of a DNA match to germline. The CDR3 extends over 19 amino acids. CDR1 is TSWWSYY and CDR2 is QGS in the germline V gene.

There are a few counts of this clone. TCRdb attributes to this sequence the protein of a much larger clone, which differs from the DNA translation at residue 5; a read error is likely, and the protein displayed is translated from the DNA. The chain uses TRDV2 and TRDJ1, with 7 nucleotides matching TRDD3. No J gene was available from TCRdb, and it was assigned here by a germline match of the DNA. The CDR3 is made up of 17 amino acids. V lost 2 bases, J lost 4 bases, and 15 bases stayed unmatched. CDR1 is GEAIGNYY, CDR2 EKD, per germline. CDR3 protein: CACDIQYWGRDDDKLIF. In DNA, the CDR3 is TGTGCCTGTGACATTCAATACTGGGGCAGAGACGACGATAAACTCATCTTT.

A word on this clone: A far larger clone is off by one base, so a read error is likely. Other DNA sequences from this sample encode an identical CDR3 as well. In DNA, the CDR3 is TGTGCTCTTGGGGAACCGAACCAAACGCCCATACTGGGGGATACGGGAACCCTATTAAAAGTTCATAAACTCATCTTT. The encoded protein is CALGEPNQTPILGDTGTLLKVHKLIF. The chain combines TRDV1 with TRDJ1, with 13 bases that match TRDD3. As TCRdb names no J gene, one was assigned here on the basis of a DNA match to germline. Per the germline V gene, CDR1 is TSWWSYY and CDR2 is QGS. The CDR3 is 26 residues long. The trim removed 1 base at V and 6 bases at J, leaving 35 bases unmatched.

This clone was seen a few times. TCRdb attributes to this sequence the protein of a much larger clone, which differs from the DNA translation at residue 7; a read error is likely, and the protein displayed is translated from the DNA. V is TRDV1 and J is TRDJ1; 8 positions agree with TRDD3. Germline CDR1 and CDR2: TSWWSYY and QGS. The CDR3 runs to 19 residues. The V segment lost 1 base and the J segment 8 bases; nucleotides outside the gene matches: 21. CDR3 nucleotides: TGTGCTCTTGGGGAACCCCCTCCTCTTAACGACTGGGGGGCAAGAAAACTCATCTTT. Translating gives CALGEPPPLNDWGARKLIF.

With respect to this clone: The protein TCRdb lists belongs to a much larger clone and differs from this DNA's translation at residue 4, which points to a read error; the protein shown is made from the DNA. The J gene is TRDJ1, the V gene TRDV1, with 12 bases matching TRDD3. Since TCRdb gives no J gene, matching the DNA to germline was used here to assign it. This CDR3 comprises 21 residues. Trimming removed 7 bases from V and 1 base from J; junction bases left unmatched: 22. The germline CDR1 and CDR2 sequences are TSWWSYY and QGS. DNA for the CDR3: TGTGCTCTTGAGGACCCCCCTAGAGGGCTGGGGGATACGATGCGCACCGATAAACTCATCTTT. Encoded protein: CALEDPPRGLGDTMRTDKLIF.

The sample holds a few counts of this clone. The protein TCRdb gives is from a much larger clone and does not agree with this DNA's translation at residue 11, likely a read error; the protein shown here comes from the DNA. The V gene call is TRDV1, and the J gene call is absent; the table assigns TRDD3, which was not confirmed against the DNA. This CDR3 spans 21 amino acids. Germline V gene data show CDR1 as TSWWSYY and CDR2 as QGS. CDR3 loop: CALGIEIPLRCSGGYAPRLIF. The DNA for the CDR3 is TGTGCTCTTGGTATAGAAATCCCACTTCGGTGTAGTGGGGGATACGCACCAAGGCTCATCTTT.

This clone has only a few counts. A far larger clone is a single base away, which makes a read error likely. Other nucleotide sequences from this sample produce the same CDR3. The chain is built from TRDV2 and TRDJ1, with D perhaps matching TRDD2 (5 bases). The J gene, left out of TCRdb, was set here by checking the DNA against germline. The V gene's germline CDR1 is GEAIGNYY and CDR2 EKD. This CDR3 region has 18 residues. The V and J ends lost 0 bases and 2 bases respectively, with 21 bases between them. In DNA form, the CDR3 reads TGTGCCTGTGACACCGTTGCCTTCGGGAAAAGCTTTACCGATAAACTCATCTTT. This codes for CACDTVAFGKSFTDKLIF.

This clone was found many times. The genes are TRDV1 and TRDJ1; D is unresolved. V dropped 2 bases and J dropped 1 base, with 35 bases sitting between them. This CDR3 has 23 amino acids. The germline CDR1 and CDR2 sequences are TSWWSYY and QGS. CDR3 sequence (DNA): TGTGCTCTTGGGGAAAGGTCCCTAGGGCTACCCCCGTCTATTTGGCGTGGCACCGATAAACTCATCTTT. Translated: CALGERSLGLPPSIWRGTDKLIF.

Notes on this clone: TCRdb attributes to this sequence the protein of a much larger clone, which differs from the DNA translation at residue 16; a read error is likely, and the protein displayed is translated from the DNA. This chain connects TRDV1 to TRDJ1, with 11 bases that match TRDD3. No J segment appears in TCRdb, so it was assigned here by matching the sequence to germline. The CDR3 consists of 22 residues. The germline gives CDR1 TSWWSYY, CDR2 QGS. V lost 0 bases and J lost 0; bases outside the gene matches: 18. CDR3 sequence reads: CALGELRPILGDTRTDTDKLIF. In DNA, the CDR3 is TGTGCTCTTGGGGAACTAAGACCCATTCTGGGGGATACCCGTACTGACACCGATAAACTCATCTTT.

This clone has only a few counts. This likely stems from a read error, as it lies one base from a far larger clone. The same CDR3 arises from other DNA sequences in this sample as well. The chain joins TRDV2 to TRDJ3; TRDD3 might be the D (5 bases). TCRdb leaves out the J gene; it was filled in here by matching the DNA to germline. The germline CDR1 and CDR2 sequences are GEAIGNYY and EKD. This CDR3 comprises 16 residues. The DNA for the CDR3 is TGTGCCTGCGACACCGGGGACCCCTGGGACACCCGACAGATGTTTTTC. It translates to CACDTGDPWDTRQMFF.

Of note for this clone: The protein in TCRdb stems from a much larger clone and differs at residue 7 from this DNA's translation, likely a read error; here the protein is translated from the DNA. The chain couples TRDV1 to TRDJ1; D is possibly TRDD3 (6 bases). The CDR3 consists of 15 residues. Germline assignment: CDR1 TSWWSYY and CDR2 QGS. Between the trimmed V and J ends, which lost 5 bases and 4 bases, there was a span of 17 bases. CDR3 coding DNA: TGTGCTCTTGGGTTTTACTGTGGATACAGCGATAAACTCATCTTT. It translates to CALGFYCGYSDKLIF.

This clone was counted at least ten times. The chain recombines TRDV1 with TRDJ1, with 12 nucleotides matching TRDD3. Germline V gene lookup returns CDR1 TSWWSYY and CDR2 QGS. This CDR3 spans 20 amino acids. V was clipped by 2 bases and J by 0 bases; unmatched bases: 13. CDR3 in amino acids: CALGEGTGGYPKYDTDKLIF. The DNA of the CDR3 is TGTGCTCTTGGGGAAGGTACTGGGGGATACCCTAAATACGACACCGATAAACTCATCTTT.

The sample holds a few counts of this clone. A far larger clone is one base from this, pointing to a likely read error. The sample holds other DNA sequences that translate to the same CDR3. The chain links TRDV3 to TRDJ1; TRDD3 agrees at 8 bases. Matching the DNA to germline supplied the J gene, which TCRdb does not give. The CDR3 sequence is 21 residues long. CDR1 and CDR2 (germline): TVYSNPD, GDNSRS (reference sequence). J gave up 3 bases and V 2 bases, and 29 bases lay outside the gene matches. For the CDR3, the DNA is TGTGCCTTTGAGCCGACTTGGGGGATTAAGGCCACTTCGCGGGCTTCCGATAAACTCATCTTT. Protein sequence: CAFEPTWGIKATSRASDKLIF.

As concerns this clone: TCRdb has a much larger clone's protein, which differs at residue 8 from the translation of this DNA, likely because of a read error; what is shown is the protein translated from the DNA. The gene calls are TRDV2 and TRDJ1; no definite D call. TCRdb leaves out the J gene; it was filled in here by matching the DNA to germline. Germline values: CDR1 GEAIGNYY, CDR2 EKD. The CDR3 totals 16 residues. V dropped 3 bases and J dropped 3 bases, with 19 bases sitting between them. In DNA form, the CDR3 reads TGTGCCTGTGACCCAATTGGAGTCACTTTGGCCGATAAACTCATCTTT. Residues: CACDPIGVTLADKLIF.

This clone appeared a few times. In nucleotides, the CDR3 is TGTGCTCTTGGGGAACTATCCACTCACTGGGGTCCCACCACCGATAAACTCATCTTT. It encodes CALGELSTHWGPTTDKLIF. The chain uses TRDV1 and TRDJ1, with TRDD3 matching 7 bases. The J gene, missing from TCRdb, was assigned here through DNA to germline matching. Germline values: CDR1 TSWWSYY, CDR2 QGS. V lost 0 bases, J lost 1 base, and 14 bases stayed unmatched. The CDR3 is made up of 19 amino acids.